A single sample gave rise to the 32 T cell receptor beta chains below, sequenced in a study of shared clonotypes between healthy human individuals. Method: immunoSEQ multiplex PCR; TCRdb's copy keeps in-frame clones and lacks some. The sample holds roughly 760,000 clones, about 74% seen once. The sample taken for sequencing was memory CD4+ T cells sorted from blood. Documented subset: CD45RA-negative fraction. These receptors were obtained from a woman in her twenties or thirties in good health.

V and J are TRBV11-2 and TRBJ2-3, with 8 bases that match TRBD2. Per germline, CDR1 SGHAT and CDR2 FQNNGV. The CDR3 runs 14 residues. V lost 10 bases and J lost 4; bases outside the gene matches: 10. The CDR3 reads CATASGRASDTQYF. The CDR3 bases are TGTGCCACAGCCTCCGGGAGGGCTTCAGATACGCAGTATTTT.

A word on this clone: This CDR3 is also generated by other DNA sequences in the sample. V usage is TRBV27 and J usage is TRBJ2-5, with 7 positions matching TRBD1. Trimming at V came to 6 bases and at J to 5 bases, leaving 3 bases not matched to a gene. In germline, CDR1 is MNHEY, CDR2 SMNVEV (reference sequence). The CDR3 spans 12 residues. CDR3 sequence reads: CASRNRGETQYF. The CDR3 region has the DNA TGTGCCAGCAGAAACAGGGGCGAGACCCAGTACTTC.

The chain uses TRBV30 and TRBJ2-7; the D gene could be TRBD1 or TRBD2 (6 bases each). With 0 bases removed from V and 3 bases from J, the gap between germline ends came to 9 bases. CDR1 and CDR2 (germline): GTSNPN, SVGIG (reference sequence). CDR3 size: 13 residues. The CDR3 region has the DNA TGTGCCTGGAGTGTGGGGGGCGTCTACGAGCAGTACTTC. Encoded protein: CAWSVGGVYEQYF.

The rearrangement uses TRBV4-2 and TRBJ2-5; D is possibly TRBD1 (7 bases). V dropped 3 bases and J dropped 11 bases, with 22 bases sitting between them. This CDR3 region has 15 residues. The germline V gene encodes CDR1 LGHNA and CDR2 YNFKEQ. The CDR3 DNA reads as TGTGCCAGCAGCCATCCCGGGACAGTGCCTCGGGAGCAGTACTTC. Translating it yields CASSHPGTVPREQYF.

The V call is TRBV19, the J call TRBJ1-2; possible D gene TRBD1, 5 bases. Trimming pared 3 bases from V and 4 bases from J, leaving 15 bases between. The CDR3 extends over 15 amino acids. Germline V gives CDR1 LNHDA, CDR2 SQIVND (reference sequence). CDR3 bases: TGTGCCAGTAGTATTACTGTAGGGGAGATCTATGGCTACACCTTC. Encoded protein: CASSITVGEIYGYTF. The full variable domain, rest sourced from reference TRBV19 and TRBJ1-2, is DGGITQSPKYLFRKEGQNVTLSCEQNLNHDAMYWYRQDPGQGLRLIYYSQIVNDFQKGDIAEGYSVSREKKESFPLTVTSAQKNPTAFYLCASSITVGEIYGYTFGSGTRLTVV.

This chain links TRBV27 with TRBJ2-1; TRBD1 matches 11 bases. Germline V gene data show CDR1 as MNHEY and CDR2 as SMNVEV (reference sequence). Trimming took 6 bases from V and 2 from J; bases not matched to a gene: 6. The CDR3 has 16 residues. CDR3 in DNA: TGTGCCAGCAGACTTGCGGGACAGGGGGCCTACAATGAGCAGTTCTTC. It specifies CASRLAGQGAYNEQFF.

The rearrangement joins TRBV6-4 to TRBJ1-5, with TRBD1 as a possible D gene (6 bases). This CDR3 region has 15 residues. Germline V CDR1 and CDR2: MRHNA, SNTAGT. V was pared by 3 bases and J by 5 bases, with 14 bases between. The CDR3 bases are TGTGCCAGCAGTGAGGACAGCGGATTGTATCAGCCCCAGCATTTT. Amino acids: CASSEDSGLYQPQHF.

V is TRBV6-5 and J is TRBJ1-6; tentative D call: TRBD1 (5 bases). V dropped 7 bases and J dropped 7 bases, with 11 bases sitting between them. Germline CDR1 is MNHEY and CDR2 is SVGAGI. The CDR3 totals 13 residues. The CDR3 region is CASMRDVNSPLHF. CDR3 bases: TGTGCCAGCATGAGGGACGTAAATTCACCCCTCCACTTT.

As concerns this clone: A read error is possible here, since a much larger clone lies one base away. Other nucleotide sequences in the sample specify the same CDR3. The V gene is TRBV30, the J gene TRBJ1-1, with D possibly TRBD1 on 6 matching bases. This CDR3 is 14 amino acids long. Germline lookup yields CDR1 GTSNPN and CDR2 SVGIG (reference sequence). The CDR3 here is CAWTIGGVGTEAFF. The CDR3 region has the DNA TGTGCTTGGACTATCGGGGGCGTAGGTACTGAAGCTTTCTTT.

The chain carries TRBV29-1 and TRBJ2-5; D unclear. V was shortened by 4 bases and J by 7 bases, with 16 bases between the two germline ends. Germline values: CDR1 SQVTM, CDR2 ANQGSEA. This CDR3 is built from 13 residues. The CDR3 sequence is CSVGQDYEGTQYF. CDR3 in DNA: TGCAGCGTTGGTCAGGATTATGAAGGGACCCAGTACTTC.

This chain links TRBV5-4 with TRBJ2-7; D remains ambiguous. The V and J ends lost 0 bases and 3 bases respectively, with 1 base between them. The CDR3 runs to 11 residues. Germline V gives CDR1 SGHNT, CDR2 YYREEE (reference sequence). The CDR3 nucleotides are TGTGCCAGCAGCTTGGGCTACGAGCAGTACTTC. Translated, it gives CASSLGYEQYF.

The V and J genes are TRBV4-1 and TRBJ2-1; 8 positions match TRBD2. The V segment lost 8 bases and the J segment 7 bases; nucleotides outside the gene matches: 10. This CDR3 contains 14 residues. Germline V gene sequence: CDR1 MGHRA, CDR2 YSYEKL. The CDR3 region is CASGPLAEGNEQFF. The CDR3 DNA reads TGCGCCAGCGGCCCACTAGCGGAGGGGAATGAGCAGTTCTTC.

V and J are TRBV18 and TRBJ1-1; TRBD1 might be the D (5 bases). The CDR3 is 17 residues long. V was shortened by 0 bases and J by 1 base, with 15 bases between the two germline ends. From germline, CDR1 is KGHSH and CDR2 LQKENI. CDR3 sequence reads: CASSPPSGYSGNTEAFF. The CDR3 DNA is TGTGCCAGCTCACCACCATCAGGGTATAGTGGGAACACTGAAGCTTTCTTT. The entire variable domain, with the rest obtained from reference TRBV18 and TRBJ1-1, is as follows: NAGVMQNPRHLVRRRGQEARLRCSPMKGHSHVYWYRQLPEEGLKFMVYLQKENIIDESGMPKERFSAEFPKEGPSILRIQQVVRGDSAAYFCASSPPSGYSGNTEAFFGQGTRLTVV.

As DNA, the CDR3 is TGTGCCAGCAGCCCCCCGGGACTAGTTGTGATGAATGAGCAGTTCTTC. It specifies CASSPPGLVVMNEQFF. The chain couples TRBV7-2 to TRBJ2-1; 8 bases align to TRBD2. Unmatched junction bases numbered 13, after V lost 5 bases and J lost 7 bases. This CDR3 comprises 16 residues. Germline V gives CDR1 SGHTA, CDR2 FQGNSA.

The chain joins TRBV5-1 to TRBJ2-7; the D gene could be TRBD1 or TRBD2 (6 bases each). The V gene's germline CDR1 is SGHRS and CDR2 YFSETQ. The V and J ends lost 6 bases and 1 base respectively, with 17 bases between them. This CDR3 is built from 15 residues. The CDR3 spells CASNPIGGTSYEQYF. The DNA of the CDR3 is TGCGCCAGCAACCCCATAGGGGGGACGTCCTACGAGCAGTACTTC.

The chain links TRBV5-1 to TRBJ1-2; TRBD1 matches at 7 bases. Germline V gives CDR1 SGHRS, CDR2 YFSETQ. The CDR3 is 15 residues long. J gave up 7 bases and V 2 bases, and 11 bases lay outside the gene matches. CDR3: CASSFGDRDSGGYTF. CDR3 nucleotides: TGCGCCAGCAGCTTCGGAGACAGGGATTCGGGTGGCTACACCTTC.

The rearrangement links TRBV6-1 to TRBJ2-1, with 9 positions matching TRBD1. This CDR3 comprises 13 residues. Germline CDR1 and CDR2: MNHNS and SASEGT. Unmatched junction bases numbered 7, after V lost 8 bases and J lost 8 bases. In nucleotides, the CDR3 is TGTGCCAGCGAGACGACAGGGGGTTATGAGCAGTTCTTC. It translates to CASETTGGYEQFF.

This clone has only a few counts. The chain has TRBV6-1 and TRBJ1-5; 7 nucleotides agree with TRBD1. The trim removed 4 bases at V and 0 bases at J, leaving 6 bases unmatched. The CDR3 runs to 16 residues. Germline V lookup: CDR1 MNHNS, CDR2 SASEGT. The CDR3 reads CASSVRGWDSNQPQHF. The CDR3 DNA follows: TGTGCCAGCAGTGTCAGGGGGTGGGATAGCAATCAGCCCCAGCATTTT.

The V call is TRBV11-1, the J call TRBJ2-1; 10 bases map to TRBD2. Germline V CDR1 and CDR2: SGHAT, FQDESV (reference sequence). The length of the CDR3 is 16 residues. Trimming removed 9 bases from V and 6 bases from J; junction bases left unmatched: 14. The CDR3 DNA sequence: TGTGCCAGTAGTGGGAGCGGGAGGGCCCTCTTCAATGAGCAGTTCTTC. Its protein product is CASSGSGRALFNEQFF.

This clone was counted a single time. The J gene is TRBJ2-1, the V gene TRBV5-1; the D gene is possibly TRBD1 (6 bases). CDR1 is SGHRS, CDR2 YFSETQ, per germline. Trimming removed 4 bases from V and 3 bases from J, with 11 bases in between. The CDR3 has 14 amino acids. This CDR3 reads CASSEQGDYNEQFF. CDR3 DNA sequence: TGCGCCAGCAGCGAACAGGGTGACTACAATGAGCAGTTCTTC.

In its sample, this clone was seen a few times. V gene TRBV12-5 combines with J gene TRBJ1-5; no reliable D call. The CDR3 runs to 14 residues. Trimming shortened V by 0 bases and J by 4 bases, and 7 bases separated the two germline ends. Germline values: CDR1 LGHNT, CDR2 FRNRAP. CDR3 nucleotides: TGTGCTAGTGGTTTGGTTGGCAGGAATCAGCCCCAGCATTTT. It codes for CASGLVGRNQPQHF.

The CDR3 DNA follows: TGTGCCATAAGAAATACGGGAGGGGAGCGTCCTGCAGCTTTCTTT. It encodes CAIRNTGGERPAAFF. This chain connects TRBV10-3 to TRBJ1-1; tentative D call: TRBD1 (5 bases). Germline V gene data show CDR1 as ENHRY and CDR2 as SYGVKD. There are 15 residues in the CDR3. The germline V and J ends were trimmed by 9 bases and 10 bases, with 27 bases remaining between them.

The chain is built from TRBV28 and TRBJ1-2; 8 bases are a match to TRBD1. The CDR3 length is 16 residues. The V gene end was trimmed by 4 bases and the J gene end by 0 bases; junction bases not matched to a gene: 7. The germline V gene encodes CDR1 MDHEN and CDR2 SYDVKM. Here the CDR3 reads CASSSVGDRTNYGYTF. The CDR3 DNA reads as TGTGCCAGCAGTTCCGTAGGGGACAGGACTAACTATGGCTACACCTTC.

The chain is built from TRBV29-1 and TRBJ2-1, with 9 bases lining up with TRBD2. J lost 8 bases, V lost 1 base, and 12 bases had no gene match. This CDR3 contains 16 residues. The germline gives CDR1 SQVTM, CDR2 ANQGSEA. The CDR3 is CSVEGTSARGSDEQFF. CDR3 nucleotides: TGCAGCGTTGAAGGGACTAGCGCAAGGGGTAGCGATGAGCAGTTCTTC.

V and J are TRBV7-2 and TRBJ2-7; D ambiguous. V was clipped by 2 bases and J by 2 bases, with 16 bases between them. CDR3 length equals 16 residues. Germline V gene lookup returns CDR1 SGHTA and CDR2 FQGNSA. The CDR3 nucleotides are TGTGCCAGCAGCTTATTTTCCAGCGCTCCTCCCTACGAGCAGTACTTC. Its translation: CASSLFSSAPPYEQYF.

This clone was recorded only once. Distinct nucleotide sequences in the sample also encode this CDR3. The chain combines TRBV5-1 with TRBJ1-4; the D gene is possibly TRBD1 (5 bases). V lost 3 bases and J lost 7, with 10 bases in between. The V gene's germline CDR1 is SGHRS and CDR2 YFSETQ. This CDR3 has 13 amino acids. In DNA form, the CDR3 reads TGCGCCAGCAGCTCCTCGGGGGGTGAAAAACTGTTTTTT. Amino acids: CASSSSGGEKLFF.

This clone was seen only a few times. The CDR3 loop reads CASSKTSGRAIYNEQFF. CDR3 bases: TGTGCCAGTAGTAAAACTAGCGGGAGGGCCATCTACAATGAGCAGTTCTTC. The J gene is TRBJ2-1, the V gene TRBV19; 13 nucleotides agree with TRBD2. Germline V CDR1 and CDR2: LNHDA, SQIVND (reference sequence). This CDR3 region has 17 residues. Trimming removed 4 bases from V and 3 bases from J; junction bases left unmatched: 6.

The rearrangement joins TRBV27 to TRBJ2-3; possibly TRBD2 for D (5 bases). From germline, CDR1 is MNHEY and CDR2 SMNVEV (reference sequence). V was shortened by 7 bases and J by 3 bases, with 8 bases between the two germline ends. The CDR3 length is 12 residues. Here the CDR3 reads CASTPGTDTQYF. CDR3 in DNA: TGTGCCAGCACGCCGGGGACAGATACGCAGTATTTT.

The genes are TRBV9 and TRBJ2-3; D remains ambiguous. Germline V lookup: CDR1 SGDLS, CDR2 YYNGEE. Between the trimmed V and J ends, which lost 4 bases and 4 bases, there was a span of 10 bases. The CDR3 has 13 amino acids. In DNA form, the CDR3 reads TGTGCCAGCAGCTCGAGCCCCTCAGATACGCAGTATTTT. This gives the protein CASSSSPSDTQYF.

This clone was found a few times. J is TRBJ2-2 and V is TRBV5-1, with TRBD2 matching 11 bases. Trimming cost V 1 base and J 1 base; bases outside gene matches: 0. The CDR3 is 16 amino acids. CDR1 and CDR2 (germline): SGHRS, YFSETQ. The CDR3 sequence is CASSLTSGRNTGELFF. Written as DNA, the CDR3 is TGCGCCAGCAGCTTGACTAGCGGGAGGAACACCGGGGAGCTGTTTTTT.

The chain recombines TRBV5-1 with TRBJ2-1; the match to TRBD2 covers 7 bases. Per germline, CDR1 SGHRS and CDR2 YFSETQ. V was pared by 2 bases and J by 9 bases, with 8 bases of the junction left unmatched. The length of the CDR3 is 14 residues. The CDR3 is CASSFGREVGEQFF. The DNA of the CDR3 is TGCGCCAGCAGCTTTGGGAGGGAGGTAGGTGAGCAGTTCTTC.

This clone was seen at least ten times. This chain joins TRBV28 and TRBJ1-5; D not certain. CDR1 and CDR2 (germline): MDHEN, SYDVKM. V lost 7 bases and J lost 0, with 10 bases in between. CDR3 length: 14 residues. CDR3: CASIRRNSNQPQHF. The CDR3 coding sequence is TGTGCCAGCATCAGGAGGAATAGCAATCAGCCCCAGCATTTT.